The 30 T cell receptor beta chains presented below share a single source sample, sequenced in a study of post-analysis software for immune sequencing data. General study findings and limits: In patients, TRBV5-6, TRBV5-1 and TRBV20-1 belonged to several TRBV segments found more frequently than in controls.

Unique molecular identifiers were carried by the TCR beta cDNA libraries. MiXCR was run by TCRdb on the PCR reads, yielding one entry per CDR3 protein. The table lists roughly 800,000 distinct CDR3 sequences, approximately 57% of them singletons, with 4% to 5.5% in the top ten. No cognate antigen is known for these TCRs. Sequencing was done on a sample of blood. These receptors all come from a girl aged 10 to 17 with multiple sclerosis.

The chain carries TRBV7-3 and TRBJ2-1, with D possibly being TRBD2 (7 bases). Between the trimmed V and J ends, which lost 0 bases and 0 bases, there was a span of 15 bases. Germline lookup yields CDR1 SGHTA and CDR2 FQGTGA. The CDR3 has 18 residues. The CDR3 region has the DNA TGTGCCAGCAGCTTAACTAGGGCGGGGGCGAGCTCCTACAATGAGCAGTTCTTC. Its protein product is CASSLTRAGASSYNEQFF.

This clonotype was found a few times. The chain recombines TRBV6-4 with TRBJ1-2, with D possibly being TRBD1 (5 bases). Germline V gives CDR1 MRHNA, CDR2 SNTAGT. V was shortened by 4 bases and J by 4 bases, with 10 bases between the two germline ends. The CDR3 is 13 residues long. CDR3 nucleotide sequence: TGTGCCAGCAGTGCCACAGGAACCTATGGCTACACCTTC. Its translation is CASSATGTYGYTF.

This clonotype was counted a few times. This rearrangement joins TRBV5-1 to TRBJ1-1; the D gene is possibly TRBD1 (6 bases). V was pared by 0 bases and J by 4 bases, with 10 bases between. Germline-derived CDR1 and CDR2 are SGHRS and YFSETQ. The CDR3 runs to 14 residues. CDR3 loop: CASSLGPGATEAFF. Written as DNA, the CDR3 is TGCGCCAGCAGCTTGGGGCCAGGGGCCACTGAAGCTTTCTTT.

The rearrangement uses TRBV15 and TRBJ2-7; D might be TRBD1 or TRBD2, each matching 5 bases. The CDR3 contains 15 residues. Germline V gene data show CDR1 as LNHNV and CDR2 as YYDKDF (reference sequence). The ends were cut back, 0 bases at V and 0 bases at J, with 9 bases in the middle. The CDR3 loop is CATSRDKGSSYEQYF. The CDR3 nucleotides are TGTGCCACCAGCAGAGATAAGGGGAGCTCCTACGAGCAGTACTTC.

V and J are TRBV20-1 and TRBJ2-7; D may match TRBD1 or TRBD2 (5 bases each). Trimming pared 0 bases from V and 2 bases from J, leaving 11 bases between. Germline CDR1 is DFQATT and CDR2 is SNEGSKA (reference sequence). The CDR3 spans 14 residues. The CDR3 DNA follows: TGCAGTGCTAGAGAGGGGGAACCTCCCTACGAGCAGTACTTC. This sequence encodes CSAREGEPPYEQYF.

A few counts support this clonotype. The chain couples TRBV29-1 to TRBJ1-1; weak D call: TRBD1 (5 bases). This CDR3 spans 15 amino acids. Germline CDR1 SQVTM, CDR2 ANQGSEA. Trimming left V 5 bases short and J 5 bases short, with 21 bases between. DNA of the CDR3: TGCAGCGTTTCCTTTCGCCTAAATAGACAGACTGAAGCTTTCTTT. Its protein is CSVSFRLNRQTEAFF. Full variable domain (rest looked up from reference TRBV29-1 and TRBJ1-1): SAVISQKPSRDICQRGTSLTIQCQVDSQVTMMFWYRQQPGQSLTLIATANQGSEATYESGFVIDKFPISRPNLTFSTLTVSNMSPEDSSIYLCSVSFRLNRQTEAFFGQGTRLTVV.

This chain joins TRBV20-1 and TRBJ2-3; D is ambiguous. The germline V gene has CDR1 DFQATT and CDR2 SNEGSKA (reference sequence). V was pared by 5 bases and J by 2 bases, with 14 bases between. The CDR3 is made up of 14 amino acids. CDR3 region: CSARRMDATDTQYF. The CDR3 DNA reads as TGCAGTGCTCGCCGAATGGACGCCACAGATACGCAGTATTTT.

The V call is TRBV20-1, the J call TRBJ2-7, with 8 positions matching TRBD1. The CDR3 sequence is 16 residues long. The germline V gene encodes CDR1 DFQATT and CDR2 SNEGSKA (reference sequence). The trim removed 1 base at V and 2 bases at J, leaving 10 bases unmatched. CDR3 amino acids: CSARGWAQGDAYEQYF. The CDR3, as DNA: TGCAGTGCTAGAGGGTGGGCACAGGGGGACGCCTACGAGCAGTACTTC.

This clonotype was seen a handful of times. In DNA, the CDR3 is TGTGCCAGCAGCCCCTATGGTACGGGACCAACGAGCTTCCTAGGAGAGCAGTACTTC. This sequence encodes CASSPYGTGPTSFLGEQYF. The chain recombines TRBV3-1 with TRBJ2-7; D assignment may be TRBD1 or TRBD2 (5 bases each). Germline values: CDR1 LGHDT, CDR2 YNNKEL (reference sequence). CDR3 size: 19 residues. Trimming removed 4 bases at V and 7 bases at J, with 32 bases between.

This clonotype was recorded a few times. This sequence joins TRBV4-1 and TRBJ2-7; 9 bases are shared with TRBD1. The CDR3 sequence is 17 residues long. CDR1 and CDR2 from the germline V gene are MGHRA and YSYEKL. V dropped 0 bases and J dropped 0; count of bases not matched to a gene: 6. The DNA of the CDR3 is TGCGCCAGCAGCCAAGATAGAGGACAGGGGTACTCCTACGAGCAGTACTTC. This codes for CASSQDRGQGYSYEQYF.

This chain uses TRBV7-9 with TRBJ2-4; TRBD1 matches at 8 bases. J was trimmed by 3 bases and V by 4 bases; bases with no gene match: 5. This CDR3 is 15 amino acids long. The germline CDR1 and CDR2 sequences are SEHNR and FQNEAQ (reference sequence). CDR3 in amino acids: CASSSTGDVKNIQYF. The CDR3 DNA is TGTGCCAGCAGCTCGACAGGGGATGTCAAAAACATTCAGTACTTC.

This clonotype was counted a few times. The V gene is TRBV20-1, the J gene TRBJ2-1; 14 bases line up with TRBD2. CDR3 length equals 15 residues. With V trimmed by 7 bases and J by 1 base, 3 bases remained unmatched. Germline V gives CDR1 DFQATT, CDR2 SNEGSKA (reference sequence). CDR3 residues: CSVGTSGGSYNEQFF. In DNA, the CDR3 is TGCAGTGTCGGGACTAGCGGGGGATCCTACAATGAGCAGTTCTTC.

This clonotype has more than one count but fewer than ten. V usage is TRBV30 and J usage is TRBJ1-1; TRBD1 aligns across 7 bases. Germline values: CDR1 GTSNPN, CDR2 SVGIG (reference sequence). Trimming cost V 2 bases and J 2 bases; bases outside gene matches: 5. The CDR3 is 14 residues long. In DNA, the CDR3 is TGTGCCTGGAGTCTGGGACAGTTCAACACTGAAGCTTTCTTT. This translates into CAWSLGQFNTEAFF.

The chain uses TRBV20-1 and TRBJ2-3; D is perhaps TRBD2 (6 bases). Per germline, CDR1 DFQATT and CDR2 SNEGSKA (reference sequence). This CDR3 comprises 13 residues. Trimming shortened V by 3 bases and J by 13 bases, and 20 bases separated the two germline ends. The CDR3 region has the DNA TGCAGTGCTAGGACCCCTGGGCAGGGACTCAAGTATTTT. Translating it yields CSARTPGQGLKYF.

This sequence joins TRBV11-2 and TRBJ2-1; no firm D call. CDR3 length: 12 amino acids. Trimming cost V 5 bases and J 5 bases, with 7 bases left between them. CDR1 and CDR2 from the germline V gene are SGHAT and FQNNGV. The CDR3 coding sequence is TGTGCCAGCAGCGGAATCAACAATGAGCAGTTCTTC. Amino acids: CASSGINNEQFF.

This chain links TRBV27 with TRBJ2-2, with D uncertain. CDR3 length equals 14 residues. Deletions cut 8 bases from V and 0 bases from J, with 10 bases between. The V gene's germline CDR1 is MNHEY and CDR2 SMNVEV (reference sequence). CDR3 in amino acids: CASANGANTGELFF. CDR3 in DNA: TGTGCCAGCGCGAATGGGGCGAACACCGGGGAGCTGTTTTTT.

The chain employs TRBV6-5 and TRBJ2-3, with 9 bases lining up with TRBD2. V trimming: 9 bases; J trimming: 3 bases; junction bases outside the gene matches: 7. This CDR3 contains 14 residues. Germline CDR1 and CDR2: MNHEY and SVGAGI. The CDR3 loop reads CASKRGEVTDTQYF. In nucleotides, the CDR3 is TGTGCCAGTAAGCGGGGGGAGGTGACAGATACGCAGTATTTT.

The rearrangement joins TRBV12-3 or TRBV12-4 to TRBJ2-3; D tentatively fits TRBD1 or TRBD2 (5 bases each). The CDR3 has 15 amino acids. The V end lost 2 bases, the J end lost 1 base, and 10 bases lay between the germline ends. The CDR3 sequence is CASSLNRDGTDTQYF. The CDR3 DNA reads TGTGCCAGCAGTTTAAATCGGGACGGCACAGATACGCAGTATTTT.

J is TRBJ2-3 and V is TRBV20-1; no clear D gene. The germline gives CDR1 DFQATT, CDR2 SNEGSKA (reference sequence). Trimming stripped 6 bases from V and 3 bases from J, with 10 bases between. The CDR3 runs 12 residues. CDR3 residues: CSANIQTDTQYF. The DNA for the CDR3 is TGCAGTGCCAACATTCAGACAGATACGCAGTATTTT.

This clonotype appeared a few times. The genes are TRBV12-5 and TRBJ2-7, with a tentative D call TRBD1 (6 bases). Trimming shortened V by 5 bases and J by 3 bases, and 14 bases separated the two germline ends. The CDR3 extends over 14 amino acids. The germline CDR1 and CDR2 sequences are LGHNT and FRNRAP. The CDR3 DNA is TGTGCTAGTGGTACCTACAGGGAGATCTACGAGCAGTACTTC. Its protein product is CASGTYREIYEQYF. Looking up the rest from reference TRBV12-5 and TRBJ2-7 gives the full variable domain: DARVTQTPRHKVTEMGQEVTMRCQPILGHNTVFWYRQTMMQGLELLAYFRNRAPLDDSGMPKDRFSAEMPDATLATLKIQPSEPRDSAVYFCASGTYREIYEQYFGPGTRLTVT.

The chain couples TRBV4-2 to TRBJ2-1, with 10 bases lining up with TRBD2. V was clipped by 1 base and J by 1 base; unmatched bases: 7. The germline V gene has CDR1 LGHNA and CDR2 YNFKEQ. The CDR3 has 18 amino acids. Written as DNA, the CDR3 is TGTGCCAGCAGCCAAGGAGTAAGACTAGCGGGTTCCTACAATGAGCAGTTCTTC. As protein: CASSQGVRLAGSYNEQFF.

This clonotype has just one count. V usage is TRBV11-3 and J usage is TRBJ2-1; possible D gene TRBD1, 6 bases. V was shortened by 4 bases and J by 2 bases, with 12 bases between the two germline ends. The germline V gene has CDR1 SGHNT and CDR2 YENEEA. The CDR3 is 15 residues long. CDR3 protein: CASSYNRVAYNEQFF. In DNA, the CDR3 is TGTGCCAGCAGCTACAACAGGGTCGCCTACAATGAGCAGTTCTTC.

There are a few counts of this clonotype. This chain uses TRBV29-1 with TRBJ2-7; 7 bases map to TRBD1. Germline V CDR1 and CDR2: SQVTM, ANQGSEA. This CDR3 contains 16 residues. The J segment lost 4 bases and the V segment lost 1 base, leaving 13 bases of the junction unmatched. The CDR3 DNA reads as TGCAGCGTTGAAGTGATAGGACGGGACAGTCGATACGAGCAGTACTTC. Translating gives CSVEVIGRDSRYEQYF.

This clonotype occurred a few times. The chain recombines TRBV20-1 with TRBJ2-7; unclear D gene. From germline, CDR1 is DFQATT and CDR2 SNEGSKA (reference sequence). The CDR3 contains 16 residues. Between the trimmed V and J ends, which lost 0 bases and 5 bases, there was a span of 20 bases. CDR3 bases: TGCAGTGCTAGAGATCGACTGGGTCGCTCCCTTCACGAGCAGTACTTC. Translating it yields CSARDRLGRSLHEQYF.

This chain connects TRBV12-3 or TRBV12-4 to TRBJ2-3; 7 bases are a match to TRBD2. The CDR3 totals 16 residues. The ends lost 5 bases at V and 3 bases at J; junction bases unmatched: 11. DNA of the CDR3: TGTGCCAGCAGTCCCCGACTAGCACGAATTACAGATACGCAGTATTTT. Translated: CASSPRLARITDTQYF.

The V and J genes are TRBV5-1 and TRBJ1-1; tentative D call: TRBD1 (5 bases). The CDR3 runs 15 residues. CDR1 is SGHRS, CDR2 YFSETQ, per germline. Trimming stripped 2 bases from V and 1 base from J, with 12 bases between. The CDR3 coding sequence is TGCGCCAGCAGCTTCGACGGACATTCGAACACTGAAGCTTTCTTT. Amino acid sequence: CASSFDGHSNTEAFF.

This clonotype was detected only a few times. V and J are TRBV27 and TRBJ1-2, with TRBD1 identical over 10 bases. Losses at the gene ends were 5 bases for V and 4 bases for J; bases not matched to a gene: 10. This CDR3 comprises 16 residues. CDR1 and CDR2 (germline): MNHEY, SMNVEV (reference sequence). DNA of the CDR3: TGTGCCAGCAGTCAAAGACAGGGGGCGTTGATCTATGGCTACACCTTC. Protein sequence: CASSQRQGALIYGYTF.

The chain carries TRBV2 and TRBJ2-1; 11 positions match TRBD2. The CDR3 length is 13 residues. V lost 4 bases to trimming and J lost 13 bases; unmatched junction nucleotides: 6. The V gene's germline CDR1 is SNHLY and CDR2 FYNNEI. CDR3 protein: CASSGLAGLGQFF. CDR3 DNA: TGTGCCAGCAGTGGACTAGCGGGATTGGGACAGTTCTTC.

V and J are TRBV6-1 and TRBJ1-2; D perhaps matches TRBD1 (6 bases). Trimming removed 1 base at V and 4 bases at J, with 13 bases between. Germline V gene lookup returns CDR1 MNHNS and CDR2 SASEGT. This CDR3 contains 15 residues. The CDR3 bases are TGTGCCAGCAGTGAAGACGGGGGCTCGGCCTATGGCTACACCTTC. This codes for CASSEDGGSAYGYTF.

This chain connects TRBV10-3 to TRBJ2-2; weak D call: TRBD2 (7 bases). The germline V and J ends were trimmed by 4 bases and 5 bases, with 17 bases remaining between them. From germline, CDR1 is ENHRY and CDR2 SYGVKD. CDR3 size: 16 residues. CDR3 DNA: TGTGCCATCAGTGGATGGGGGGGGCGGAATACCGGGGAGCTGTTTTTT. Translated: CAISGWGGRNTGELFF.